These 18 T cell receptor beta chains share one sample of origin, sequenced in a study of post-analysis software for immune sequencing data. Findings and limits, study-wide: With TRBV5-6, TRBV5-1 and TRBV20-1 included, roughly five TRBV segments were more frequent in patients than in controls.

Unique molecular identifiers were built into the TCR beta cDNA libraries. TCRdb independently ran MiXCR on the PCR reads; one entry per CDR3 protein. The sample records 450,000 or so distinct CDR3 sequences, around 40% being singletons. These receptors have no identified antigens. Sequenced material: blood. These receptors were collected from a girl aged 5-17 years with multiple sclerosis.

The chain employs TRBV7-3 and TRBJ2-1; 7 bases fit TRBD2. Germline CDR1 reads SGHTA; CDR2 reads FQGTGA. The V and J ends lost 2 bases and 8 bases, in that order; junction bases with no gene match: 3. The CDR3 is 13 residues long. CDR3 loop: CASSLAGEDEQFF. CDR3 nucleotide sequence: TGTGCCAGCAGCTTAGCGGGAGAAGATGAGCAGTTCTTC.

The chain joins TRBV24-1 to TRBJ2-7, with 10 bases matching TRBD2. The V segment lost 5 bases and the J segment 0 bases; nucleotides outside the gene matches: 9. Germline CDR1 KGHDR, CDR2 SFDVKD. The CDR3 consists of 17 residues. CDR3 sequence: CATSAPSGRPNSYEQYF. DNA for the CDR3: TGTGCCACCAGTGCGCCTAGCGGGAGACCAAACTCCTACGAGCAGTACTTC.

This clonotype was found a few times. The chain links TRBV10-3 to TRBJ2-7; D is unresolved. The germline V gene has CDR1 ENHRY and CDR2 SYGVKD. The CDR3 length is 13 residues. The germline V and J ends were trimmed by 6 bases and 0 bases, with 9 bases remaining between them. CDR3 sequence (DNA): TGTGCCATCAGGGTTACGGACTCCTACGAGCAGTACTTC. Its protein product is CAIRVTDSYEQYF.

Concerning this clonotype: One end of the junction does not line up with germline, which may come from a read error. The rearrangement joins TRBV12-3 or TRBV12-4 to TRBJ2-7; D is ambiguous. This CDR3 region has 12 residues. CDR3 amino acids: CACSLRSYERYF. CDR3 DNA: TGTGCCTGCAGTTTGCGAAGCTACGAGCGGTACTTC.

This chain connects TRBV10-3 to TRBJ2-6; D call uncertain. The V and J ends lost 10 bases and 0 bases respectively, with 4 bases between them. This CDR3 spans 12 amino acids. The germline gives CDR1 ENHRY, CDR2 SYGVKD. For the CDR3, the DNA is TGTGCCACAGGCTCTGGGGCCAACGTCCTGACTTTC. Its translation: CATGSGANVLTF.

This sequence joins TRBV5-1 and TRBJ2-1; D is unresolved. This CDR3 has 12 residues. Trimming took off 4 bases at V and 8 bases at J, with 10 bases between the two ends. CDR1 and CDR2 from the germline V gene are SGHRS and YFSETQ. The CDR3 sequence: CASSPGVDEQFF. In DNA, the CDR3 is TGCGCCAGCAGCCCTGGAGTAGATGAGCAGTTCTTC.

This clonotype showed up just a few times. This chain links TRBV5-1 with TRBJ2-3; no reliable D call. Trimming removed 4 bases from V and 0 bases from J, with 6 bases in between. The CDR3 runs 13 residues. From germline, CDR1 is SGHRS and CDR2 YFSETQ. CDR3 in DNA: TGCGCCAGCAGCCAACCTAGCACAGATACGCAGTATTTT. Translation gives CASSQPSTDTQYF.

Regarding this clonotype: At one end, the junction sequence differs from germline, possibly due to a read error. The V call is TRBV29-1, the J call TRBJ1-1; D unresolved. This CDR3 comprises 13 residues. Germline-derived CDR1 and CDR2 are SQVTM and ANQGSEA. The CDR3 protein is CSVEGPEATEAFF. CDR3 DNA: TGCAGCGTTGAAGGCCCGGAGGCCACTGAAGCCTTCTTT.

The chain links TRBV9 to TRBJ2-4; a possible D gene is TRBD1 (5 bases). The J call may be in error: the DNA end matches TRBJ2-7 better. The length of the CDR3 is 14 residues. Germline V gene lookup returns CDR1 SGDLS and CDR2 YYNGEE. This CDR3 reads CASSAAQAAYEQYF. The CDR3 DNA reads TGTGCCAGCAGCGCAGCACAGGCCGCCTACGAGCAGTACTTC.

CDR3 DNA: TGTGCCAGCCGTGGGGCGCCACAAGAGACCCAGTACTTC. Residues: CASRGAPQETQYF. The chain couples TRBV27 to TRBJ2-5; perhaps TRBD1 as D (5 bases). The CDR3 sequence is 13 residues long. V was trimmed by 8 bases and J by 2 bases, leaving 12 bases between them. Germline CDR1 and CDR2: MNHEY and SMNVEV (reference sequence).

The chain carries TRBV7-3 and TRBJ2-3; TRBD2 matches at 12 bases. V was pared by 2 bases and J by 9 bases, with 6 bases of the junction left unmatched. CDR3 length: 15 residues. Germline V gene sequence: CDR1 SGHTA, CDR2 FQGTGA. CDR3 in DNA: TGTGCCAGCAGCTTACGGACTAGCGGGATCGACACGCAGTATTTT. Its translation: CASSLRTSGIDTQYF.

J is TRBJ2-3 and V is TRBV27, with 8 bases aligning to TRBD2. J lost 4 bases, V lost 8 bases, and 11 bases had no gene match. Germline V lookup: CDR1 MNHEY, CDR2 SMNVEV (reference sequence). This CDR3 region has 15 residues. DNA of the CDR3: TGTGCCAGCTGGAGAAGCGGGAGTAAAGCAGATACGCAGTATTTT. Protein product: CASWRSGSKADTQYF.

DNA for the CDR3: TGTGCCAGCAGCCCTTCCTATAGCAATCAGCCCCAGCATTTT. This encodes CASSPSYSNQPQHF. The rearrangement uses TRBV7-8 and TRBJ1-5; D unresolved. CDR1 SGHVS and CDR2 FQNEAQ come from the germline V gene. CDR3 size: 14 residues. V lost 5 bases, J lost 0 bases, and 8 bases lay in between.

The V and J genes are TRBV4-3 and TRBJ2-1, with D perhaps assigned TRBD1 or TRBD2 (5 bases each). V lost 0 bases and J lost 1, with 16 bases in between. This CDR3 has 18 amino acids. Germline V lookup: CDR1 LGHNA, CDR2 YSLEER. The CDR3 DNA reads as TGCGCCAGCAGCCAAGAAGGGGACCTAGCAAGGTCCTACAATGAGCAGTTCTTC. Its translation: CASSQEGDLARSYNEQFF.

The DNA of the CDR3 is TGCAGTGCTAGAACCTACGGACAGGCCATGAACACTGAAGCTTTCTTT. Amino acids: CSARTYGQAMNTEAFF. The chain employs TRBV20-1 and TRBJ1-1, with TRBD1 identical over 7 bases. CDR1 and CDR2 (germline): DFQATT, SNEGSKA (reference sequence). The V segment lost 2 bases and the J segment 0 bases; nucleotides outside the gene matches: 9. The CDR3 totals 16 residues.

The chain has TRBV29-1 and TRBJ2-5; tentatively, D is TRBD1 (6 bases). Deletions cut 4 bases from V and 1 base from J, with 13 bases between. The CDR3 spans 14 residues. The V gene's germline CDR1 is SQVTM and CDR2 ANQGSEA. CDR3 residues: CSVGGTPGQETQYF. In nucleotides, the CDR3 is TGCAGCGTTGGAGGGACACCAGGCCAAGAGACCCAGTACTTC.

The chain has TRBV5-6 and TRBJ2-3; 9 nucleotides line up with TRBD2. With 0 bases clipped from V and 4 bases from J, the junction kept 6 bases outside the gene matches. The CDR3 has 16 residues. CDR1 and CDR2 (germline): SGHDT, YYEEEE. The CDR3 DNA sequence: TGTGCCAGCAGCTTGGTAAGGGGACTAGCTGCAGATACGCAGTATTTT. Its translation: CASSLVRGLAADTQYF.

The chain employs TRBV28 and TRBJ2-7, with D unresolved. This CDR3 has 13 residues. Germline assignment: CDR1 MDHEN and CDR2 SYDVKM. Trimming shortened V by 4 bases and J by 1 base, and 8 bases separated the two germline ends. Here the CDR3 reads CASSSPVSYEQYF. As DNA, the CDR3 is TGTGCCAGCAGTTCGCCGGTTTCCTACGAGCAGTACTTC.